This T cell receptor (beta chain) appears in the sequencing data of a study of monozygotic twins with inflammatory bowel disease. The length of the CDR3 is 16 residues. In germline, CDR1 is SGHRS, CDR2 YFSETQ. TCRdb re-analyzed the 5' RACE reads; it lists each CDR3 protein once, without DNA. The sample table includes around 220,000 distinct CDR3 sequences. This clonotype originated in a human donor with ulcerative colitis or Crohn's disease, or a healthy co-twin of an affected twin (not recorded which). The chain uses TRBV5-1 and TRBJ2-1; no DNA is available, so the TRBD2 call from TCRdb remains unchecked. Sequences were obtained from blood. This chain's CDR3 is CASSLMLAGAYNEQFF. Based on the CDR3 plus reference TRBV5-1 and TRBJ2-1, the full variable domain is KAGVTQTPRYLIKTRGQQVTLSCSPISGHRSVSWYQQTPGQGLQFLFEYFSETQRNKGNFPGRFSGRQFSNSRSEMNVSTLELGDSALYLCASSLMLAGAYNEQFFGPGTRLTVL.